The TCR beta chain described here comes from a study of blood T cell repertoires in COVID-19. Study details: T cells, B-cell-depleted T cells, or PBMCs supplied cDNA or gDNA.

The CDR3 runs to 12 residues. Trimming shortened V by 3 bases and J by 5 bases, and 10 bases separated the two germline ends. Germline loops: CDR1 DFQATT, CDR2 SNEGSKA (reference sequence). The cohort comprised adults aged 18 to 89 years residing in under 25 US areas. Authors' data handling: Using reference gene primer amplification, nucleated cell counts were estimated. Clones were sequenced by immunoSEQ multiplex PCR, and TCRdb holds only the in-frame ones, with some missing. V, J and clone size reflect that table, while D and trimming were determined from the DNA. The sample yields about 240,000 clones, approximately 83% seen once.

This receptor was identified in a woman in her forties with acute COVID-19. Source material: PBMCs or T cells enriched from blood (not recorded which). The chain combines TRBV20-1 with TRBJ2-5; D is perhaps TRBD2 (6 bases). The CDR3 nucleotides read TGCAGTGCTAGTGTAGGGAGGGAGACCCAGTACTTC. Its protein is CSASVGRETQYF.